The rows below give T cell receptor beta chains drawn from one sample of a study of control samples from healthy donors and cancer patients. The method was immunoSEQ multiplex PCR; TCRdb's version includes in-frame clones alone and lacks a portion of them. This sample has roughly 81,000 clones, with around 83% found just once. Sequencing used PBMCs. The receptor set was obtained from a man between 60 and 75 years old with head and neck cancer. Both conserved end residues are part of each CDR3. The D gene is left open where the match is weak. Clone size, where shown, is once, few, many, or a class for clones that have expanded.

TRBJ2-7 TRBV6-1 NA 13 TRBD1 CAAGGQGDAMQYF TGTGCCGCAGGGGGCCAGGGGGATGCGATGCAGTACTTC
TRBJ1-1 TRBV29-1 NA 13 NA CSVLRRGNTEAFF TGCAGCGTCCTAAGACGGGGGAACACTGAAGCTTTCTTT
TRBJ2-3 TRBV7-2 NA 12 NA CALGGVGDTQYF TGTGCCCTGGGGGGAGTCGGAGATACGCAGTATTTT
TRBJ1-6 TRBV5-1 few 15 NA CASSLGVQRESPLHF TGCGCCAGCAGCTTAGGGGTCCAGAGGGAATCACCCCTCCACTTT
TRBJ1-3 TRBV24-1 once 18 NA CATNVGPQIKSSGNTIYF TGTGCCACCAACGTGGGACCGCAGATAAAGAGCTCTGGAAACACCATATATTTT
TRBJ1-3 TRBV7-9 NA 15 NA CASSLRREGGNTIYF TGTGCCAGCAGCTTAAGGCGTGAGGGTGGAAACACCATATATTTT
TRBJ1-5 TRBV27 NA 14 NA CASRGGGSNQPQHF TGTGCCAGCAGGGGGGGAGGGAGCAATCAGCCCCAGCATTTT
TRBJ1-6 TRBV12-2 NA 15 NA CASRQRGVDNSPLHF TGTGCAAGTCGCCAAAGGGGTGTCGACAATTCACCCCTCCACTTT
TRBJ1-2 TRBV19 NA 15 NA CASRPGSGANYGYTF TGTGCCAGTAGACCAGGGTCGGGGGCTAACTATGGCTACACCTTC
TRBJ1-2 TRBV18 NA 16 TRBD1 CASSPGTGGARYGYTF TGTGCCAGCTCACCGGGGACAGGGGGCGCGAGGTATGGCTACACCTTC
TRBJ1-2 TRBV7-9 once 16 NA CASSFLFGGFRYGYTF TGTGCCAGCAGCTTCCTGTTTGGGGGGTTCCGCTATGGCTACACCTTC
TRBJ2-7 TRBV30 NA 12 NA CAWSTDFYEQYF TGTGCCTGGAGTACCGACTTCTACGAGCAGTACTTC
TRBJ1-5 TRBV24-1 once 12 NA CATGSGPQPQHF TGTGCCACCGGATCAGGGCCTCAGCCCCAGCATTTT
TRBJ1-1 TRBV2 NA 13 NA CASSGRWNTEAFF TGTGCCAGCAGTGGACGGTGGAACACTGAAGCTTTCTTT
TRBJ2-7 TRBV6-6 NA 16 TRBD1 CASALPNRGPLYEQYF TGTGCCAGCGCCCTCCCCAACAGGGGGCCCCTCTACGAGCAGTACTTC
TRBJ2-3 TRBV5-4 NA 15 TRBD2 CASSLTSGNTDTQYF TGTGCCAGCAGCTTGACTAGCGGAAACACAGATACGCAGTATTTT
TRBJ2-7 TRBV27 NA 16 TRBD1 CASSRTGGPLTYEQYF TGTGCCAGCAGTAGAACAGGGGGTCCTCTAACCTACGAGCAGTACTTC
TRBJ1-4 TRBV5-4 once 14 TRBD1 CASSLQGAREKLFF TGTGCCAGCAGCTTACAGGGGGCGCGAGAAAAACTGTTTTTT
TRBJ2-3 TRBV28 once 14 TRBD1 CASGVTGGTDTQYF TGTGCCAGCGGAGTGACAGGGGGCACAGATACGCAGTATTTT
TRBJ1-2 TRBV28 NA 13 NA CASSLRGRGGYTF TGTGCCAGCAGTTTAAGGGGCAGGGGTGGCTACACCTTC
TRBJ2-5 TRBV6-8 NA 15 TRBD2 CASSYSGRFQETQYF TGTGCCAGCAGCTATAGCGGGAGGTTCCAAGAGACCCAGTACTTC
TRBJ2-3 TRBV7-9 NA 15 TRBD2 CASTEYGGGTDTQYF TGTGCCAGCACCGAATATGGGGGGGGCACAGATACGCAGTATTTT
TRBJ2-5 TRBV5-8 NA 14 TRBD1 CASSHRQGGETQYF TGTGCCAGCAGTCACCGACAGGGCGGGGAGACCCAGTACTTC
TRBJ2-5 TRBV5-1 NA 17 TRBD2 CASSSGVLAGGQETQYF TGCGCCAGCAGCTCGGGAGTGTTAGCGGGAGGGCAAGAGACCCAGTACTTC
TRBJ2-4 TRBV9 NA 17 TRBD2 CASSRKELAPAKNIQYF TGTGCCAGCAGCCGAAAAGAACTAGCGCCTGCCAAAAACATTCAGTACTTC
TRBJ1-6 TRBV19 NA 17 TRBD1 CASRSGTGSSYNSPLHF TGTGCCAGTAGATCCGGGACAGGAAGCTCCTATAATTCACCCCTCCACTTT
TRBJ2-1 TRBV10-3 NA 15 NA CAIRATSTLYNEQFF TGTGCCATCAGGGCCACATCGACGCTATACAATGAGCAGTTCTTC
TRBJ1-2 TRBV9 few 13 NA CASSEGGAKGYTF TGTGCCAGCAGCGAGGGGGGGGCCAAGGGCTACACCTTC
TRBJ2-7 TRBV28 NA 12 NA CASSLATYEQYF TGTGCCAGCAGCCTAGCGACCTACGAGCAGTACTTC
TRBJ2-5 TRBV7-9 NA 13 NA CASSLVGPETQYF TGTGCCAGCAGCTTAGTGGGTCCGGAGACCCAGTACTTC
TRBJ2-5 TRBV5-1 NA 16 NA CASSSRGGGYQETQYF TGCGCCAGCAGCTCCCGAGGGGGTGGGTACCAAGAGACCCAGTACTTC
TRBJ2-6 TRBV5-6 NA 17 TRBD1 CASSLAQGSSGANVLTF TGTGCCAGCAGCTTGGCACAGGGGAGCTCTGGGGCCAACGTCCTGACTTTC
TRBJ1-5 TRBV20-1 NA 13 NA CSASRQAQQPQHF TGCAGTGCTAGTCGACAGGCGCAGCAGCCCCAGCATTTT
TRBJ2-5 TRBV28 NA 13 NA CASSQGLGETQYF TGTGCCAGCAGCCAGGGACTGGGAGAGACCCAGTACTTC
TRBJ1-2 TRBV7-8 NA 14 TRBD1 CASSWSQGLGGYTF TGTGCCAGCAGCTGGTCACAGGGGTTGGGAGGCTACACCTTC
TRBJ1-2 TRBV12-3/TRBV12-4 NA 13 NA CASSFGADYGYTF TGTGCCAGCAGTTTCGGGGCGGACTATGGCTACACCTTC
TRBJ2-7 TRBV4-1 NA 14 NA CASSHQGKTYEQYF TGCGCCAGCAGCCACCAGGGAAAAACCTACGAGCAGTACTTC
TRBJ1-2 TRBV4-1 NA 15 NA CASSQAPGSNYGYTF TGCGCCAGCAGCCAAGCGCCAGGTAGTAACTATGGCTACACCTTC
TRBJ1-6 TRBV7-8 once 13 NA CASSLDIGSPLHF TGTGCCAGCAGCTTGGACATTGGGTCACCCCTCCACTTT
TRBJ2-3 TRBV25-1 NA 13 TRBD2 CASGGLAEDTQYF TGTGCCAGCGGGGGACTAGCGGAAGATACGCAGTATTTT
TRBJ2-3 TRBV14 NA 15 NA CASSQPGALWGTQYF TGTGCCAGCAGCCAACCTGGAGCCCTCTGGGGTACGCAGTATTTT
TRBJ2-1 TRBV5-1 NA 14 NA CATGAGQLNNEQFF TGCGCCACCGGGGCCGGACAGTTGAACAATGAGCAGTTCTTC
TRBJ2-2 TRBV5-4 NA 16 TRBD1 CASSLARGTNTGELFF TGTGCCAGCAGCTTGGCCAGGGGGACGAACACCGGGGAGCTGTTTTTT
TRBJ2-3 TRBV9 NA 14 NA CASSVGTIKDTQYF TGTGCCAGCAGCGTAGGGACTATAAAAGATACGCAGTATTTT
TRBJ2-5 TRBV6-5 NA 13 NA CASSYLSDGTQYF TGTGCCAGCAGTTACCTCTCAGACGGGACCCAGTACTTC
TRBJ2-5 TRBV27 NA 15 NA CASSFWQGSRETQYF TGTGCCAGCAGTTTTTGGCAGGGGAGTAGGGAGACCCAGTACTTC
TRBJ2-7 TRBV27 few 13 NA CASRINLLYEQYF TGTGCCAGCAGGATTAACCTTCTCTACGAGCAGTACTTC
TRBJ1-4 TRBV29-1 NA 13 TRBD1 CGGGGTGNEKLFF TGCGGGGGGGGCGGGACAGGTAATGAAAAACTGTTTTTT
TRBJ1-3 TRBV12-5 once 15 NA CASALGTAPRNTIYF TGTGCTAGTGCCCTCGGGACGGCCCCACGGAACACCATATATTTT
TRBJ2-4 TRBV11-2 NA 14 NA CASSDPGYGNIQYF TGTGCCAGCAGCGACCCCGGATACGGAAACATTCAGTACTTC
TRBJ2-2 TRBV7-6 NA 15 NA CASSLGGAGTGELFF TGTGCCAGCAGCTTAGGGGGGGCAGGCACCGGGGAGCTGTTTTTT
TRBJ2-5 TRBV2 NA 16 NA CASSEGGENLQETQYF TGTGCCAGCAGTGAAGGGGGGGAGAACCTTCAAGAGACCCAGTACTTC
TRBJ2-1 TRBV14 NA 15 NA CASSQAGTRYNEQFF TGTGCCAGCAGCCAAGCGGGGACGAGATACAATGAGCAGTTCTTC